These 25 T cell receptor beta chains originate from one sample sequenced in a study of identifying expanded T cells in peripheral blood. Assay used: immunoSEQ multiplex PCR; TCRdb lists only in-frame clones, some missing. This table holds 83,000 or so clones, about 88% found once. Sequenced: blood. The receptors were gathered from a person aged 18-70 years in good health.

The V call is TRBV5-4, the J call TRBJ2-7; no definite D call. The CDR3 is 14 amino acids. The germline V gene has CDR1 SGHNT and CDR2 YYREEE (reference sequence). Trimming shortened V by 5 bases and J by 7 bases, and 19 bases separated the two germline ends. The CDR3 coding sequence is TGTGCCAGCAGATCAAGTCCGGGCCCATGGGAGCAGTACTTC. Translated: CASRSSPGPWEQYF.

The J gene is TRBJ1-3, the V gene TRBV11-2; TRBD1 aligns across 7 bases. The CDR3 has 15 residues. Germline CDR1 SGHAT, CDR2 FQNNGV. V shed 2 bases, J shed 8 bases, and the junction held 9 bases outside the gene matches. The CDR3 is CASSLYRGVEYTIYF. The CDR3 bases are TGTGCCAGCAGCTTATACAGGGGAGTAGAATACACCATATATTTT.

This rearrangement joins TRBV6-6 to TRBJ2-4; 9 positions match TRBD1. The CDR3 runs to 16 residues. The junction had 4 bases not matched to a gene; V was cut back by 0 bases and J by 4 bases. The V gene's germline CDR1 is MNHNY and CDR2 SVGAGI (reference sequence). As DNA, the CDR3 is TGTGCCAGCAGTTACTCGGGGACAGGGTTAAAAAACATTCAGTACTTC. Protein product: CASSYSGTGLKNIQYF.

This clone has a single count. The chain has TRBV7-9 and TRBJ1-4; TRBD1 is a possible D gene (6 bases). V was trimmed by 4 bases and J by 0 bases, leaving 6 bases between them. The CDR3 is made up of 14 amino acids. CDR1 and CDR2 (germline): SEHNR, FQNEAQ (reference sequence). The CDR3 bases are TGTGCCAGCAGCTACAGGGCAACTAATGAAAAACTGTTTTTT. Translating gives CASSYRATNEKLFF.

The chain has TRBV5-8 and TRBJ1-2; 9 bases align to TRBD1. V shed 2 bases, J shed 1 base, and the junction held 6 bases outside the gene matches. CDR3 size: 16 residues. Germline V lookup: CDR1 SGHTS, CDR2 YDEGEE. DNA for the CDR3: TGTGCCAGCAGCTTTGTCGGGACAGGGCTTAACTATGGCTACACCTTC. Translation gives CASSFVGTGLNYGYTF.

V and J are TRBV5-1 and TRBJ2-2, with 7 bases aligning to TRBD1. CDR1 and CDR2 from the germline V gene are SGHRS and YFSETQ. Trimming cost V 5 bases and J 7 bases; bases outside gene matches: 8. This CDR3 is 14 amino acids long. As DNA, the CDR3 is TGCGCCAGCAGAGGTCTTCAGGGGGTCGGGGAGCTGTTTTTT. This codes for CASRGLQGVGELFF.

The chain joins TRBV9 to TRBJ2-7; possibly TRBD1 or TRBD2 for D (5 bases each). The germline CDR1 and CDR2 sequences are SGDLS and YYNGEE. CDR3 length: 13 residues. V gave up 4 bases and J gave up 4 bases, with 12 bases separating them. DNA for the CDR3: TGTGCCAGCAGCCGAGGGGTGCGTTACGAGCAGTACTTC. This gives the protein CASSRGVRYEQYF.

This clone was observed a few times. The J gene is TRBJ2-5, the V gene TRBV5-8; 8 nucleotides match TRBD1. The germline V gene has CDR1 SGHTS and CDR2 YDEGEE. The J segment lost 5 bases and the V segment lost 0 bases, leaving 6 bases of the junction unmatched. The CDR3 totals 15 residues. CDR3 sequence (DNA): TGTGCCAGCAGCTTGGGATCAGGGGGCAGGGAGACCCAGTACTTC. Its translation is CASSLGSGGRETQYF.

Ten or more counts support this clone. This rearrangement joins TRBV6-4 to TRBJ2-3, with TRBD2 as a possible D gene (6 bases). Between the trimmed V and J ends, which lost 6 bases and 2 bases, there was a span of 12 bases. Germline CDR1 MRHNA, CDR2 SNTAGT. This CDR3 has 14 amino acids. The CDR3 loop reads CASSPGLHTDTQYF. In DNA form, the CDR3 reads TGTGCCAGCAGCCCGGGACTTCACACAGATACGCAGTATTTT.

The gene calls are TRBV14 and TRBJ1-2, with D maybe TRBD1 (6 bases). V shed 2 bases and J shed 0 bases, with 10 bases lying between them. This CDR3 has 15 amino acids. Germline CDR1 is SGHDN and CDR2 is FVKESK. CDR3 sequence: CASSQTGTSNYGYTF. The CDR3 DNA sequence: TGTGCCAGCAGCCAAACCGGGACATCTAACTATGGCTACACCTTC.

This clone was observed a single time. The genes are TRBV30 and TRBJ2-2; D is undetermined. The germline V gene has CDR1 GTSNPN and CDR2 SVGIG (reference sequence). V was cut by 5 bases and J by 6 bases, with 4 bases left in between. The CDR3 runs 10 residues. CDR3 bases: TGTGCCTGGGGCCCCGGGGAGCTGTTTTTT. It encodes CAWGPGELFF.

DNA of the CDR3: TGTGCCAGCAGTTTAAGAGGGATTAGCAATCAGCCCCAGCATTTT. This sequence encodes CASSLRGISNQPQHF. The V call is TRBV27, the J call TRBJ1-5, with D uncertain. The CDR3 has 15 residues. Trimming cost V 2 bases and J 0 bases, with 8 bases left between them. CDR1 is MNHEY, CDR2 SMNVEV, per germline (reference sequence).

The J gene is TRBJ2-7, the V gene TRBV6-1, with 9 nucleotides matching TRBD2. The CDR3 length is 15 residues. The germline V gene has CDR1 MNHNS and CDR2 SASEGT. The V gene end was trimmed by 2 bases and the J gene end by 6 bases; junction bases not matched to a gene: 8. The CDR3 loop is CASSEWAGGPSEQYF. CDR3 in DNA: TGTGCCAGCAGTGAATGGGCGGGAGGGCCGTCCGAGCAGTACTTC.

The chain is built from TRBV5-1 and TRBJ2-2, with D perhaps matching TRBD1 (5 bases). V was clipped by 2 bases and J by 0 bases, with 8 bases between them. This CDR3 comprises 15 residues. CDR1 and CDR2 (germline): SGHRS, YFSETQ. The DNA of the CDR3 is TGCGCCAGCAGCTTAGGGGTCGCGAACACCGGGGAGCTGTTTTTT. This codes for CASSLGVANTGELFF.

The DNA of the CDR3 is TGTGCCAGCAGACCTCCGGGACAGGGGGGCGAGCAGTACTTC. It encodes CASRPPGQGGEQYF. The chain has TRBV28 and TRBJ2-7, with 11 bases aligning to TRBD1. V gave up 6 bases and J gave up 6 bases; unmatched junction bases: 7. The CDR3 spans 14 residues. Germline CDR1 and CDR2: MDHEN and SYDVKM.

The chain combines TRBV7-8 with TRBJ2-2; 14 bases align to TRBD2. Trimming removed 4 bases from V and 9 bases from J; junction bases left unmatched: 7. The CDR3 contains 16 residues. Per the germline V gene, CDR1 is SGHVS and CDR2 is FQNEAQ. The CDR3 region has the DNA TGTGCCAGCAGCTGGGGACTAGCGGGAGTGAGCCGGGAGCTGTTTTTT. It is translated as CASSWGLAGVSRELFF.

The chain recombines TRBV2 with TRBJ2-5; 7 bases map to TRBD2. The CDR3 spans 14 residues. The V gene end was trimmed by 6 bases and the J gene end by 5 bases; junction bases not matched to a gene: 9. CDR1 is SNHLY, CDR2 FYNNEI, per germline. CDR3 nucleotides: TGTGCCAGCAGGGCGGGGGAGCTAGCGGAGACCCAGTACTTC. Its protein is CASRAGELAETQYF.

The chain combines TRBV6-1 with TRBJ1-5; 11 nucleotides match TRBD1. CDR3 length: 14 amino acids. J was trimmed by 8 bases and V by 6 bases; bases with no gene match: 6. Germline V lookup: CDR1 MNHNS, CDR2 SASEGT. CDR3 DNA sequence: TGTGCCAGCAGGCTACCGGGACAGGGGGAGCCCCAGCATTTT. It specifies CASRLPGQGEPQHF.

This clone is a singleton in its sample. This chain connects TRBV27 to TRBJ2-7; D perhaps matches TRBD1 (5 bases). CDR3 length equals 11 residues. CDR1 and CDR2 (germline): MNHEY, SMNVEV (reference sequence). Trimming pared 5 bases from V and 7 bases from J, leaving 9 bases between. The CDR3: CASSTQGEQYF. The CDR3 DNA reads TGTGCCAGCAGTACCCAGGGAGAGCAGTACTTC.

The V gene is TRBV27, the J gene TRBJ2-7; 8 bases map to TRBD2. Trimming cost V 2 bases and J 2 bases; bases outside gene matches: 5. This CDR3 region has 15 residues. Looked up from germline, CDR1 is MNHEY and CDR2 is SMNVEV (reference sequence). The CDR3 coding sequence is TGTGCCAGCAGTTTAGGGTCCGGGGGGGCCTACGAGCAGTACTTC. This gives the protein CASSLGSGGAYEQYF.

The chain is built from TRBV28 and TRBJ1-1; D ambiguous. V was shortened by 5 bases and J by 1 base, with 14 bases between the two germline ends. CDR3 size: 15 residues. CDR1 and CDR2 from the germline V gene are MDHEN and SYDVKM. The chain's CDR3 is CASSPGEAKNTEAFF. DNA for the CDR3: TGTGCCAGCAGTCCAGGAGAGGCGAAGAACACTGAAGCTTTCTTT.

Only one count was recorded for this clone. This chain's CDR3 is CATTLDRGSNQPQHF. CDR3 bases: TGTGCCACTACCCTAGACAGGGGGAGCAATCAGCCCCAGCATTTT. The V gene is TRBV19, the J gene TRBJ1-5; 9 nucleotides match TRBD1. The V gene's germline CDR1 is LNHDA and CDR2 SQIVND (reference sequence). The CDR3 loop spans 15 amino acids. Unmatched junction bases numbered 8, after V lost 10 bases and J lost 1 base. Looking up the rest from reference TRBV19 and TRBJ1-5 gives the full variable domain: DGGITQSPKYLFRKEGQNVTLSCEQNLNHDAMYWYRQDPGQGLRLIYYSQIVNDFQKGDIAEGYSVSREKKESFPLTVTSAQKNPTAFYLCATTLDRGSNQPQHFGDGTRLSIL.

The rearrangement uses TRBV21-1 and TRBJ1-4; TRBD1, the D gene given by the table, was not confirmed from the DNA. TRBV21-1 is reported as a pseudogene. CDR3 length: 14 amino acids. The CDR3 here is CASNHRGRCEKLFF. CDR3 sequence (DNA): TGTGCCAGCAACCACAGGGGTAGGTGTGAAAAACTGTTTTTT.

The rearrangement uses TRBV7-9 and TRBJ2-3, with D unresolved. The V and J ends lost 0 bases and 0 bases respectively, with 10 bases between them. CDR1 and CDR2 (germline): SEHNR, FQNEAQ (reference sequence). This CDR3 has 16 amino acids. CDR3 sequence (DNA): TGTGCCAGCAGCTTAGCTCTAGGCACGAGCACAGATACGCAGTATTTT. Protein sequence: CASSLALGTSTDTQYF.

This clone was seen once. The chain joins TRBV10-1 to TRBJ2-1, with 12 nucleotides matching TRBD1. J was trimmed by 7 bases and V by 3 bases; bases with no gene match: 10. This CDR3 region has 17 residues. The germline V gene encodes CDR1 WNHNN and CDR2 SYGVQD (reference sequence). Here the CDR3 reads CASSDTPGTGGKNEQFF. The CDR3 region has the DNA TGCGCCAGCAGTGATACCCCGGGGACAGGGGGCAAAAATGAGCAGTTCTTC.